The next 7 T cell receptor beta chains were all read from a single sample in a study of cytomegalovirus exposure and HLA in healthy donors. Assay used: immunoSEQ multiplex PCR; TCRdb lists only in-frame clones, some missing. This repertoire shows 100,000 to 150,000 clones, around 94% found once; its top ten account for roughly 1.3%. Sequenced: PBMCs. Receptors originate from a woman aged 18-29 years in good health and CMV-seronegative.

The chain links TRBV28 to TRBJ1-4; D might be TRBD1 (6 bases). This CDR3 is 14 amino acids long. V dropped 3 bases and J dropped 5 bases, with 10 bases sitting between them. Germline V gene data show CDR1 as MDHEN and CDR2 as SYDVKM. The DNA for the CDR3 is TGTGCCAGCAGTTTTAGCAGGGGAAATGAAAAACTGTTTTTT. Protein: CASSFSRGNEKLFF.

The chain couples TRBV6-6 to TRBJ1-6; 8 bases line up with TRBD1. With V trimmed by 6 bases and J by 5 bases, 3 bases remained unmatched. This CDR3 contains 14 residues. The germline gives CDR1 MNHNY, CDR2 SVGAGI (reference sequence). CDR3 in amino acids: CASSLTGDNSPLHF. The CDR3 bases are TGTGCCAGCAGCCTGACAGGGGATAATTCACCCCTCCACTTT.

The chain combines TRBV2 with TRBJ2-7; 11 bases map to TRBD2. The CDR3 runs 16 residues. Germline CDR1 SNHLY, CDR2 FYNNEI. After removal of 0 bases from V and 0 bases from J, the junction contained 1 base not matched to a gene. CDR3 coding DNA: TGTGCCAGCAGTGAAGCTACTAGCGGGAGCTCCTACGAGCAGTACTTC. It yields the protein CASSEATSGSSYEQYF.

The rearrangement links TRBV4-2 to TRBJ2-3, with 8 bases that match TRBD2. The CDR3 consists of 15 residues. Germline CDR1 LGHNA, CDR2 YNFKEQ. V shed 1 base, J shed 4 bases, and the junction held 4 bases outside the gene matches. This CDR3 is CASSQGSGRADTQYF. As DNA, the CDR3 is TGTGCCAGCAGCCAAGGCAGCGGGAGAGCAGATACGCAGTATTTT.

About this clone: The sample carries other DNA sequences with the same CDR3. This chain connects TRBV4-1 to TRBJ2-7; D remains ambiguous. Per germline, CDR1 MGHRA and CDR2 YSYEKL. CDR3 length equals 14 residues. With 3 bases removed from V and 0 bases from J, the gap between germline ends came to 9 bases. The CDR3 DNA is TGCGCCAGCAGCCATGGCGGCAGCTCCTACGAGCAGTACTTC. Encoded protein: CASSHGGSSYEQYF.

This clone was detected only once. The chain is built from TRBV28 and TRBJ1-4, with D perhaps TRBD1 (5 bases). The V gene's germline CDR1 is MDHEN and CDR2 SYDVKM. The CDR3 spans 12 residues. The V gene lost 2 bases and the J gene lost 17 bases, with 15 bases spanning the gap. Written as DNA, the CDR3 is TGTGCCAGCAGTTTAGACCGACAGTTACGTTTTTTT. It yields the protein CASSLDRQLRFF.

The V gene is TRBV5-1, the J gene TRBJ2-1; possibly TRBD2 for D (5 bases). The CDR3 length is 16 residues. V was trimmed by 0 bases and J by 0 bases, leaving 10 bases between them. Germline V gene data show CDR1 as SGHRS and CDR2 as YFSETQ. The CDR3 DNA follows: TGCGCCAGCAGCTTGGAAGGCGACTACTCCTACAATGAGCAGTTCTTC. Its protein product is CASSLEGDYSYNEQFF.